These 28 T cell receptor beta chains were all obtained from the same sample, sequenced in a study of siplizumab effects on memory and regulatory T cells. Produced via immunoSEQ multiplex PCR; TCRdb's table is partial and in-frame only. The sample contains 100,000 or so clones, 92% of which appear only once. Material for sequencing was Tregs sorted from blood. These TCRs come from a human donor in good health.

This sequence joins TRBV2 and TRBJ2-2; 8 bases line up with TRBD2. The J segment lost 2 bases and the V segment lost 7 bases, leaving 3 bases of the junction unmatched. Germline V lookup: CDR1 SNHLY, CDR2 FYNNEI. CDR3 length equals 14 residues. CDR3 amino acids: CASKAGDNTGELFF. CDR3 nucleotides: TGTGCCAGCAAAGCGGGAGACAACACCGGGGAGCTGTTTTTT.

The chain recombines TRBV5-1 with TRBJ1-1, with D unclear. In germline, CDR1 is SGHRS, CDR2 YFSETQ. CDR3 length: 15 amino acids. Trimming took 0 bases from V and 4 from J, leaving 13 bases between them. The CDR3 DNA reads TGCGCCAGCAGCTTGGTCCAGTCGGGAGGCACTGAAGCTTTCTTT. Residues: CASSLVQSGGTEAFF.

This clone was detected only a few times. V gene TRBV7-6 combines with J gene TRBJ2-1; D is uncertain. Germline CDR1 is SGHVS and CDR2 is FNYEAQ. V lost 6 bases, J lost 9 bases, and 15 bases lay in between. CDR3 length equals 13 residues. This CDR3 reads CASSLVARGEQFF. CDR3 DNA sequence: TGTGCCAGCAGTCTAGTCGCTCGTGGTGAGCAGTTCTTC.

V is TRBV5-4 and J is TRBJ2-3; tentative D call: TRBD2 (6 bases). Germline-derived CDR1 and CDR2 are SGHNT and YYREEE (reference sequence). Trimming left V 0 bases short and J 5 bases short, with 16 bases between. The CDR3 totals 16 residues. DNA of the CDR3: TGTGCCAGCAGCTTGGGGGAGGTACGATTCTTAGATACGCAGTATTTT. Protein: CASSLGEVRFLDTQYF.

This sequence joins TRBV5-1 and TRBJ1-3; 12 bases line up with TRBD1. The CDR3 is 17 residues long. Germline CDR1 and CDR2: SGHRS and YFSETQ. V shed 5 bases and J 0 bases; nucleotides not matched to a gene: 6. CDR3 sequence: CASSVGQGALSGNTIYF. As DNA, the CDR3 is TGCGCCAGCAGTGTGGGACAGGGGGCACTCTCTGGAAACACCATATATTTT.

The chain joins TRBV5-4 to TRBJ1-2; D is uncertain. The germline gives CDR1 SGHNT, CDR2 YYREEE (reference sequence). The CDR3 runs to 14 residues. V lost 4 bases to trimming and J lost 0 bases, with 10 bases between them. DNA for the CDR3: TGTGCCAGCAGCCCAGGAGGAGCTAACTATGGCTACACCTTC. It specifies CASSPGGANYGYTF. Using reference TRBV5-4 and TRBJ1-2 for the parts outside the CDR3, the full variable domain is ETGVTQSPTHLIKTRGQQVTLRCSSQSGHNTVSWYQQALGQGPQFIFQYYREEENGRGNFPPRFSGLQFPNYSSELNVNALELDDSALYLCASSPGGANYGYTFGSGTRLTVV.

In this sample, this clone turned up a few times. V is TRBV5-6 and J is TRBJ2-5, with D tentatively TRBD1 (6 bases). This CDR3 contains 17 residues. V was pared by 4 bases and J by 3 bases, with 22 bases between. The germline V gene has CDR1 SGHDT and CDR2 YYEEEE. The CDR3 loop is CASSLGAASWVEETQYF. The CDR3 nucleotides read TGTGCCAGCAGCCTGGGGGCAGCGTCCTGGGTGGAAGAGACCCAGTACTTC.

The chain employs TRBV6-1 and TRBJ1-3; D call uncertain. Germline CDR1 and CDR2: MNHNS and SASEGT. V was pared by 3 bases and J by 0 bases, with 6 bases between. The CDR3 length is 14 residues. CDR3 protein: CASSDFHSGNTIYF. CDR3 sequence (DNA): TGTGCCAGCAGTGACTTCCACTCTGGAAACACCATATATTTT.

This chain connects TRBV7-2 to TRBJ2-1; no firm D call. The CDR3 contains 13 residues. Trimming stripped 1 base from V and 3 bases from J, with 4 bases between. From germline, CDR1 is SGHTA and CDR2 FQGNSA. CDR3 bases: TGTGCCAGCAGCTTAGTTATCTACAATGAGCAGTTCTTC. It encodes CASSLVIYNEQFF. Complete variable domain (other parts from reference TRBV7-2 and TRBJ2-1): GAGVSQSPSNKVTEKGKDVELRCDPISGHTALYWYRQSLGQGLEFLIYFQGNSAPDKSGLPSDRFSAERTGGSVSTLTIQRTQQEDSAVYLCASSLVIYNEQFFGPGTRLTVL.

The chain links TRBV6-5 to TRBJ1-6; D perhaps matches TRBD1 (5 bases). The germline V gene has CDR1 MNHEY and CDR2 SVGAGI. V was pared by 6 bases and J by 10 bases, with 19 bases between. The CDR3 spans 15 residues. Here the CDR3 reads CASSPLSGGQSPLHF. CDR3 coding DNA: TGTGCCAGCAGCCCTCTTTCGGGGGGTCAGTCACCCCTCCACTTT.

The gene calls are TRBV5-1 and TRBJ1-3; 7 bases are shared with TRBD1. The CDR3 is 14 residues long. CDR1 is SGHRS and CDR2 is YFSETQ in the germline V gene. V lost 3 bases, J lost 4 bases, and 4 bases stayed unmatched. The CDR3 coding sequence is TGCGCCAGCAGCTGGGGGGACAGCGGAAACACCATATATTTT. Its translation: CASSWGDSGNTIYF.

This clone was seen once. This chain joins TRBV19 and TRBJ2-5; D is uncertain. The J call could be wrong; TRBJ2-7 is a better fit for the DNA end. This CDR3 region has 13 residues. In germline, CDR1 is LNHDA, CDR2 SQIVND (reference sequence). This chain's CDR3 is CASSWGRLDEQYF. The CDR3 nucleotides read TGTGCCAGTAGTTGGGGTAGGCTCGACGAGCAGTACTTC.

The rearrangement uses TRBV6-5 and TRBJ1-2; D uncertain. CDR1 MNHEY and CDR2 SVGAGI come from the germline V gene. The V end lost 6 bases, the J end lost 8 bases, and 13 bases lay between the germline ends. This CDR3 contains 12 residues. The CDR3 coding sequence is TGTGCCAGCAGATCTTCGATGGGCGGCTACACCTTC. Protein: CASRSSMGGYTF.

The genes are TRBV27 and TRBJ2-3; D remains unclear. The CDR3 length is 13 residues. With 5 bases removed from V and 0 bases from J, the gap between germline ends came to 6 bases. The V gene's germline CDR1 is MNHEY and CDR2 SMNVEV (reference sequence). The CDR3 region is CASSRRSTDTQYF. The CDR3 DNA follows: TGTGCCAGCAGTCGCAGGAGCACAGATACGCAGTATTTT.

The J gene is TRBJ1-5, the V gene TRBV6-1, with D possibly TRBD1 on 5 matching bases. The CDR3 spans 17 residues. The ends were cut back, 0 bases at V and 5 bases at J, with 17 bases in the middle. CDR1 is MNHNS, CDR2 SASEGT, per germline. The CDR3 loop is CASSEADLGAPDQPQHF. The CDR3 coding sequence is TGTGCCAGCAGTGAAGCGGATTTAGGGGCCCCCGATCAGCCCCAGCATTTT.

Regarding this clone: Other DNA sequences in this sample translate to the same CDR3. The rearrangement uses TRBV2 and TRBJ2-3; D is uncertain. Trimming pared 6 bases from V and 6 bases from J, leaving 10 bases between. CDR1 and CDR2 (germline): SNHLY, FYNNEI. The CDR3 is made up of 12 amino acids. The CDR3 region has the DNA TGTGCCAGCAGGGGCAGTGCGGATACGCAGTATTTT. Translation gives CASRGSADTQYF. The full variable domain, with the rest looked up from reference TRBV2 and TRBJ2-3, is EPEVTQTPSHQVTQMGQEVILRCVPISNHLYFYWYRQILGQKVEFLVSFYNNEISEKSEIFDDQFSVERPDGSNFTLKIRSTKLEDSAMYFCASRGSADTQYFGPGTRLTVL.

V gene TRBV30 combines with J gene TRBJ2-5; a weak D match, TRBD1 (5 bases). CDR1 is GTSNPN, CDR2 SVGIG, per germline (reference sequence). Between the trimmed V and J ends, which lost 0 bases and 6 bases, there was a span of 17 bases. The CDR3 contains 15 residues. CDR3 sequence (DNA): TGTGCCTGGAGTGTGAAGGGGATGGGATTCCAGACCCAGTACTTC. It specifies CAWSVKGMGFQTQYF.

The genes are TRBV10-2 and TRBJ1-2; TRBD1 might be the D (5 bases). Trimming removed 0 bases from V and 0 bases from J, with 5 bases in between. The length of the CDR3 is 14 residues. The germline V gene encodes CDR1 WSHSY and CDR2 SAAADI. CDR3 nucleotides: TGCGCCAGCAGTGAGTCGACAGCTAACTATGGCTACACCTTC. Translating it yields CASSESTANYGYTF.

This chain uses TRBV6-1 with TRBJ2-7; 14 positions match TRBD2. The J segment lost 4 bases and the V segment lost 3 bases, leaving 11 bases of the junction unmatched. This CDR3 has 18 residues. Germline CDR1 is MNHNS and CDR2 is SASEGT. CDR3 nucleotides: TGTGCCAGCAGTGATGGACTAGCGGGAGGCTACCCTTTATACGAGCAGTACTTC. Its protein is CASSDGLAGGYPLYEQYF.

The chain uses TRBV15 and TRBJ2-3; TRBD2 agrees at 7 bases. Trimming cost V 0 bases and J 2 bases; bases outside gene matches: 5. The CDR3 runs 16 residues. Germline values: CDR1 LNHNV, CDR2 YYDKDF (reference sequence). CDR3 amino acids: CATSREAAGNTDTQYF. CDR3 bases: TGTGCCACCAGCAGAGAAGCAGCGGGGAACACAGATACGCAGTATTTT. Drawing the rest from reference TRBV15 and TRBJ2-3, the complete variable domain is DAMVIQNPRYQVTQFGKPVTLSCSQTLNHNVMYWYQQKSSQAPKLLFHYYDKDFNNEADTPDNFQSRRPNTSFCFLDIRSPGLGDTAMYLCATSREAAGNTDTQYFGPGTRLTVL.

The chain joins TRBV2 to TRBJ1-5, with D hard to call. The V and J ends lost 4 bases and 7 bases respectively, with 11 bases between them. Germline V gene lookup returns CDR1 SNHLY and CDR2 FYNNEI. The CDR3 extends over 13 amino acids. The CDR3 DNA reads as TGTGCCAGCAGTGGGAGTTTTAGGCAGCCCCAGCATTTT. Protein sequence: CASSGSFRQPQHF. The complete variable domain, with remaining parts taken from reference TRBV2 and TRBJ1-5, reads EPEVTQTPSHQVTQMGQEVILRCVPISNHLYFYWYRQILGQKVEFLVSFYNNEISEKSEIFDDQFSVERPDGSNFTLKIRSTKLEDSAMYFCASSGSFRQPQHFGDGTRLSIL.

The gene calls are TRBV5-6 and TRBJ2-7; TRBD1 agrees at 7 bases. CDR1 and CDR2 (germline): SGHDT, YYEEEE. Unmatched junction bases numbered 7, after V lost 1 base and J lost 3 bases. The CDR3 has 15 amino acids. The CDR3 sequence: CASSLRGRGFYEQYF. DNA for the CDR3: TGTGCCAGCAGCTTGAGAGGCAGGGGGTTCTACGAGCAGTACTTC.

V and J are TRBV19 and TRBJ1-1, with D uncertain. CDR3 length: 15 residues. Per germline, CDR1 LNHDA and CDR2 SQIVND (reference sequence). Trimming left V 8 bases short and J 0 bases short, with 16 bases between. DNA for the CDR3: TGTGCCAGTGCCCTTACAGCAACGATGAACACTGAAGCTTTCTTT. It encodes CASALTATMNTEAFF.

The chain has TRBV7-9 and TRBJ1-5; maybe TRBD1 (6 bases). CDR1 is SEHNR and CDR2 is FQNEAQ in the germline V gene (reference sequence). The CDR3 loop spans 14 amino acids. V gave up 1 base and J gave up 7 bases, with 11 bases separating them. The CDR3 sequence is CASSLGGAGQPQHF. The CDR3, as DNA: TGTGCCAGCAGCTTAGGGGGGGCCGGGCAGCCCCAGCATTTT.

V gene TRBV4-1 combines with J gene TRBJ2-6; 12 bases line up with TRBD2. V was pared by 4 bases and J by 0 bases, with 4 bases of the junction left unmatched. Per germline, CDR1 MGHRA and CDR2 YSYEKL. CDR3 size: 18 residues. The CDR3 DNA follows: TGCGCCAGCAGCCGAGGACTAGCGGGAAGCTCTGGGGCCAACGTCCTGACTTTC. As protein: CASSRGLAGSSGANVLTF.

This clone was counted between two and nine times. The chain employs TRBV30 and TRBJ1-1, with no clear D. This CDR3 has 12 amino acids. V was clipped by 5 bases and J by 6 bases, with 13 bases between them. The germline V gene encodes CDR1 GTSNPN and CDR2 SVGIG (reference sequence). CDR3 region: CAWDLMSAEAFF. In DNA form, the CDR3 reads TGTGCCTGGGATCTGATGTCTGCTGAAGCTTTCTTT.

This clone was found once. The chain has TRBV10-3 and TRBJ2-1; 9 bases align to TRBD2. Germline CDR1 ENHRY, CDR2 SYGVKD. The CDR3 has 17 residues. With V trimmed by 0 bases and J by 4 bases, 7 bases remained unmatched. The CDR3 loop reads CAISESISGSSYNEQFF. CDR3 nucleotide sequence: TGTGCCATCAGTGAGTCGATTAGCGGGAGTTCTTACAATGAGCAGTTCTTC.

This sequence joins TRBV5-1 and TRBJ2-5, with D possibly matching TRBD2 (5 bases). CDR1 and CDR2 from the germline V gene are SGHRS and YFSETQ. Deletions cut 1 base from V and 5 bases from J, with 12 bases between. The CDR3 is made up of 14 amino acids. The CDR3 protein is CASSLSASLETQYF. CDR3 DNA sequence: TGCGCCAGCAGCTTGTCGGCTAGCTTGGAGACCCAGTACTTC.